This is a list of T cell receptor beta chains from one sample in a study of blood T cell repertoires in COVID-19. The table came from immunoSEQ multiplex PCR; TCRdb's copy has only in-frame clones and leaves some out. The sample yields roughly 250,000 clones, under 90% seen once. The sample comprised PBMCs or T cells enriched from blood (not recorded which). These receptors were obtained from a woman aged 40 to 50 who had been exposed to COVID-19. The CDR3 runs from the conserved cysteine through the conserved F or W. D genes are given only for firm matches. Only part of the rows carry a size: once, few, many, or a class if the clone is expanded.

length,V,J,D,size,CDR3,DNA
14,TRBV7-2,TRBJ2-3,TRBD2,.,CASGSGGDTDTQYF,TGTGCCAGCGGCTCGGGGGGAGACACAGATACGCAGTATTTT
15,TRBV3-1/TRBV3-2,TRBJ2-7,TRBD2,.,CASTLSGGGSYEQYF,TGTGCCAGCACTCTTAGCGGGGGGGGATCCTACGAGCAGTACTTC
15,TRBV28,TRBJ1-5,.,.,CASSHFAGAEQPQHF,TGTGCCAGCAGTCATTTCGCGGGGGCCGAACAGCCCCAGCATTTT
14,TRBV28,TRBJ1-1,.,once,CASSLQAMNTEAFF,TGTGCCAGCAGTTTGCAGGCCATGAACACTGAAGCTTTCTTT
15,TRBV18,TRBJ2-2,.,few,CASSPISPGTGELFF,TGTGCCAGCTCACCGATTTCCCCGGGCACCGGGGAGCTGTTTTTT
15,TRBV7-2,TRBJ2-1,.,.,CASSLTGGTHNEQFF,TGTGCCAGCAGCTTAACCGGGGGGACACACAATGAGCAGTTCTTC
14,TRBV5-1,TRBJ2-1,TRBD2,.,CASKAGGGNNEQFF,TGCGCCAGCAAGGCGGGCGGGGGTAACAATGAGCAGTTCTTC
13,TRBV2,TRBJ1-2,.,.,CASSEVKGGGYTF,TGTGCCAGCAGTGAAGTTAAAGGGGGTGGCTACACCTTC
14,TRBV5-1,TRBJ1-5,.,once,CASSKDSSNQPQHF,TGCGCCAGCAGCAAAGACAGTAGCAATCAGCCCCAGCATTTT
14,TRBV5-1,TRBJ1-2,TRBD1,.,CASSPVQGSYGYTF,TGCGCCAGCAGCCCCGTACAGGGGAGCTATGGCTACACCTTC
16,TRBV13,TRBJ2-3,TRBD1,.,CASSFRQGVSTDTQYF,TGTGCCAGCAGCTTTAGGCAGGGGGTAAGCACAGATACGCAGTATTTT
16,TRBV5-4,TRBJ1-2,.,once,CASSTGGGADNYGYTF,TGTGCCAGCAGCACCGGTGGGGGGGCGGATAACTATGGCTACACCTTC
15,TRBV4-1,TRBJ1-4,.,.,CASSQVGGTNEKLFF,TGCGCCAGCAGCCAAGTCGGGGGGACTAATGAAAAACTGTTTTTT
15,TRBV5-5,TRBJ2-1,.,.,CASSTRGTSQNEQFF,TGTGCCAGCAGCACCCGGGGGACGTCCCAGAATGAGCAGTTCTTC
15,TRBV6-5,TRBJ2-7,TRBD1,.,CASSTIMGQGGEQYF,TGTGCCAGCAGTACCATAATGGGACAGGGAGGCGAGCAGTACTTC
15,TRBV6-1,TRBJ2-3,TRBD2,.,CASSDRRGGPDTQYF,TGTGCCAGCAGTGACCGGCGGGGGGGCCCAGATACGCAGTATTTT
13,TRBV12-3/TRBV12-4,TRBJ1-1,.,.,CASSLSSNTEAFF,TGTGCCAGCAGCCTATCATCGAACACTGAAGCTTTCTTT
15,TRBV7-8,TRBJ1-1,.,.,CASSLAPGSNTEAFF,TGTGCCAGCAGCTTAGCGCCAGGGTCGAACACTGAAGCTTTCTTT
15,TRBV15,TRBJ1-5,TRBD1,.,CATSRGEGTGSPQHF,TGTGCCACCAGCAGGGGAGAGGGGACAGGTTCGCCCCAGCATTTT
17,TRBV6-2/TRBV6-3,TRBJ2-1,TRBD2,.,CASSYSPSGGVYNEQFF,TGTGCCAGCAGTTACTCACCTAGCGGGGGGGTCTACAATGAGCAGTTCTTC
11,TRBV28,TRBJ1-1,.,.,CASGQNTEAFF,TGTGCCAGCGGGCAGAACACTGAAGCTTTCTTT
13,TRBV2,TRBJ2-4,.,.,CASNPGLQNIQYF,TGTGCCAGCAACCCGGGTCTCCAAAACATTCAGTACTTC
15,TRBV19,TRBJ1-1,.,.,CASSTWDKKNTEAFF,TGTGCCAGTAGTACCTGGGACAAGAAGAACACTGAAGCTTTCTTT
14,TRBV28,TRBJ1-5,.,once,CASSSGTAYQPQHF,TGTGCCAGCAGTTCTGGGACTGCGTATCAGCCCCAGCATTTT
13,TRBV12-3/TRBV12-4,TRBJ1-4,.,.,CASSYEPGRKLFF,TGTGCCAGCAGTTACGAGCCGGGAAGAAAACTGTTTTTT
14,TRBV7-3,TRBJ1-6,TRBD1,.,CASSLTGINSPLHF,TGTGCCAGCAGCTTGACAGGGATTAATTCACCCCTCCACTTT
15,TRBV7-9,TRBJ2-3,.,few,CAGHLSSASTDTQYF,TGTGCCGGCCACCTCTCTAGCGCTAGCACAGATACGCAGTATTTT
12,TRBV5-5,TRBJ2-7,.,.,CASSYIPYEQYF,TGTGCCAGCAGTTACATCCCCTACGAGCAGTACTTC
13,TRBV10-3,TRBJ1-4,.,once,CAISAGKDEKLFF,TGTGCCATCAGTGCGGGGAAGGATGAAAAACTGTTTTTT
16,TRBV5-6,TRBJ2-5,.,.,CASSFVARTALETQYF,TGTGCCAGCAGCTTCGTAGCCAGGACAGCCTTGGAGACCCAGTACTTC
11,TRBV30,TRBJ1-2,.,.,CAWGQGNGYTF,TGTGCCTGGGGGCAGGGGAATGGCTACACCTTC
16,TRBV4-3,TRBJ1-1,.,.,CASSQDGARAATEAFF,TGCGCCAGCAGCCAAGATGGGGCTAGGGCAGCTACTGAAGCTTTCTTT
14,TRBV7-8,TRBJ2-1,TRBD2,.,CASTRLAGASEEFF,TGTGCCAGCACCAGACTAGCGGGGGCCTCGGAGGAGTTCTTC
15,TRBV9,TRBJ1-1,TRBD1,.,CASSAGGGAYTEAFF,TGTGCCAGCAGCGCGGGAGGGGGCGCGTACACTGAAGCTTTCTTT
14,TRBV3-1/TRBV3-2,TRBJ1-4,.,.,CASSQKQEGEKLFF,TGTGCCAGCAGCCAAAAACAGGAGGGGGAAAAACTGTTTTTT
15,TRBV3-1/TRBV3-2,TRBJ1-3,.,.,CASSQAPISGNTIYF,TGTGCCAGCAGCCAAGCCCCAATTTCTGGAAACACCATATATTTT
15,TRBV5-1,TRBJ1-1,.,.,CASSLVSGVNTEAFF,TGCGCCAGCAGCTTGGTATCCGGGGTGAACACTGAAGCTTTCTTT
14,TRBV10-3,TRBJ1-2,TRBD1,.,CAISEFGQVEGYTF,TGTGCCATCAGTGAGTTTGGACAGGTGGAGGGCTACACCTTC
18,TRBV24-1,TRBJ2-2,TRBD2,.,CATSDRPGLARYTGELFF,TGTGCCACCAGTGATCGACCGGGACTAGCGCGGTACACCGGGGAGCTGTTTTTT
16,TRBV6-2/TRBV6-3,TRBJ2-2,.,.,CASTPLKTGNTGELFF,TGTGCCAGCACCCCCCTCAAGACAGGGAACACCGGGGAGCTGTTTTTT
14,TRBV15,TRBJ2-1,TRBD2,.,CATNGGDGYNEQFF,TGTGCCACCAATGGGGGGGATGGGTACAATGAGCAGTTCTTC
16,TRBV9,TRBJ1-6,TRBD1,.,CASSGGQGDNNSPLHF,TGTGCCAGCAGCGGAGGACAGGGCGATAATAATTCACCCCTCCACTTT
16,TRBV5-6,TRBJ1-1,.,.,CASSSGSEYSDTEAFF,TGTGCCAGCAGCTCTGGCAGCGAGTATTCGGACACTGAAGCTTTCTTT
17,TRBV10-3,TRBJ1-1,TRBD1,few,CAISESWNTGANTEAFF,TGTGCCATCAGTGAGTCCTGGAACACAGGGGCGAACACTGAAGCTTTCTTT
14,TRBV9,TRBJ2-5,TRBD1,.,CASSTGDGQETQYF,TGTGCCAGCAGCACAGGGGACGGACAAGAGACCCAGTACTTC
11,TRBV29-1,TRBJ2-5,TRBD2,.,CSSGERETQYF,TGCAGCAGCGGGGAGCGAGAGACCCAGTACTTC